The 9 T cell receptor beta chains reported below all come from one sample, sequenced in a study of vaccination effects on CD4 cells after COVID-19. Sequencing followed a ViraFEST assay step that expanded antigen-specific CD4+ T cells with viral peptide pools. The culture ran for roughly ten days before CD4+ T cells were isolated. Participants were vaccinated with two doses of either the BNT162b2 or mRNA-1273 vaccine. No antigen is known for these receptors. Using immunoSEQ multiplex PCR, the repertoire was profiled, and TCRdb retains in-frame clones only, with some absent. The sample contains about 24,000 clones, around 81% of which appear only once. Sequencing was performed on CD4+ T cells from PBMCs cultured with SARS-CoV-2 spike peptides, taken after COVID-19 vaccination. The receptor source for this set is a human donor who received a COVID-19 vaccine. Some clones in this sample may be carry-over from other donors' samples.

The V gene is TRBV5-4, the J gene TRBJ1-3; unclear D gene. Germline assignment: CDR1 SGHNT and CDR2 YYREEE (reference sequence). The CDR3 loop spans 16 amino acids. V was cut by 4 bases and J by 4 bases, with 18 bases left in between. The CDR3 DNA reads TGTGCCAGCAGCCTCGGAAGACCAGCGATGGGAAACACCATATATTTT. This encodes CASSLGRPAMGNTIYF.

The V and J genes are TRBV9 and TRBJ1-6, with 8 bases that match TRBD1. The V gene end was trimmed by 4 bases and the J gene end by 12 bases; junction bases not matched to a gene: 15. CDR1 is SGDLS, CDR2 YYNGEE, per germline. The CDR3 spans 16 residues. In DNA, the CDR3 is TGTGCCAGCAGCACATTACCCGGGACAGGCCTTCGACCCCTCCACTTT. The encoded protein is CASSTLPGTGLRPLHF.

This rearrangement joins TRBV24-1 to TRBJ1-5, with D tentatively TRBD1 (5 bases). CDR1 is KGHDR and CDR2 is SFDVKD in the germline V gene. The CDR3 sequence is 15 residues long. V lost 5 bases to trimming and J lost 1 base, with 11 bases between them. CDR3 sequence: CATSGAGPSNQPQHF. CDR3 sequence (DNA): TGTGCCACCAGTGGGGCAGGGCCCAGCAATCAGCCCCAGCATTTT.

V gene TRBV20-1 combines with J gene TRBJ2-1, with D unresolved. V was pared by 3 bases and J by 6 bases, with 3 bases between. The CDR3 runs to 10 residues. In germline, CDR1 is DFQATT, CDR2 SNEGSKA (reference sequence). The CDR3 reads CSASFNEQFF. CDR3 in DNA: TGCAGTGCTAGTTTCAATGAGCAGTTCTTC.

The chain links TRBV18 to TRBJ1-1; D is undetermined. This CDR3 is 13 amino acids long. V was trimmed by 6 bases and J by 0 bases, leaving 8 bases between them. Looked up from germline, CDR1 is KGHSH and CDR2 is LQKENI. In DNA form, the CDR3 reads TGTGCCAGCTCCCCCGACATGAACACTGAAGCTTTCTTT. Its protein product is CASSPDMNTEAFF.

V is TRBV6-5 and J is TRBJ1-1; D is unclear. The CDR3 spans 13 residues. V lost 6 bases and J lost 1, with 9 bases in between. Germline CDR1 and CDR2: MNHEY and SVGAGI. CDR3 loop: CASSLIRNTEAFF. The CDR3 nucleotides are TGTGCCAGCAGCCTCATTAGGAACACTGAAGCTTTCTTT.

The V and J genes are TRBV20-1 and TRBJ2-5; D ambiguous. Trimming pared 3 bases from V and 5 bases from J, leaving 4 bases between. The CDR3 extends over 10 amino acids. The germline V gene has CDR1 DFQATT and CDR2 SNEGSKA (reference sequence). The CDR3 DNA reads TGCAGTGCTAGTGGTGAGACCCAGTACTTC. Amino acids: CSASGETQYF.

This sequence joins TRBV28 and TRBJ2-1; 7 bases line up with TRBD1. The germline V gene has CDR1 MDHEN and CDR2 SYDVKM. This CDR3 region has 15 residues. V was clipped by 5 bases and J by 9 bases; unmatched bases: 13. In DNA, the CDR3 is TGTGCCAGCAGTCTTGCCGCAAGGGGGCTTGGTGAGCAGTTCTTC. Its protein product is CASSLAARGLGEQFF. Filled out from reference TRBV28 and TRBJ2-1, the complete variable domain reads DVKVTQSSRYLVKRTGEKVFLECVQDMDHENMFWYRQDPGLGLRLIYFSYDVKMKEKGDIPEGYSVSREKKERFSLILESASTNQTSMYLCASSLAARGLGEQFFGPGTRLTVL.

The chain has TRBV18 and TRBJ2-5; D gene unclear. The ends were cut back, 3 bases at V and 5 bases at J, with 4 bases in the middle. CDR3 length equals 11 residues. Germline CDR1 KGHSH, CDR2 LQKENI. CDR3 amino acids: CASSPSETQYF. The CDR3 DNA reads TGTGCCAGCTCACCCTCGGAGACCCAGTACTTC.